Below are 31 T cell receptor beta chains sequenced from a single sample in a study of blood T cell repertoires in COVID-19 (TCRdb year 2020). Receptor libraries were prepared by the immunoSEQ multiplex PCR assay. The table was pulled from immuneACCESS by TCRdb, which kept in-frame rearrangements only. Such tables lose some clones; where checked, under half of the loss comes from unresolved V genes, and the rest has no known cause. For this sample the table gives 60,000 to 80,000 clones, of which approximately 81% were detected only once. In total, the top ten clones hold around 9.5% of the sample. Source material: peripheral blood. These receptors were collected from a man aged 45-65 years with active COVID-19.

In this sample, this clone turned up once. The V call is TRBV29-1, the J call TRBJ2-7, with a possible D match to TRBD1 (6 bases). Germline V lookup: CDR1 SQVTM, CDR2 ANQGSEA. This CDR3 has 11 amino acids. Trimming left V 6 bases short and J 3 bases short, with 9 bases between. CDR3 amino acids: CSVRGGYEQYF. The DNA of the CDR3 is TGCAGCGTCCGAGGGGGCTACGAGCAGTACTTC.

CDR3 sequence (DNA): TGTGCCAGTACGCGCTCGGGGGGCCAAGGCTATGGCTACACCTTC. Its protein is CASTRSGGQGYGYTF. This chain links TRBV19 with TRBJ1-2, with D perhaps TRBD1 (6 bases). The CDR3 extends over 15 amino acids. Between the trimmed V and J ends, which lost 7 bases and 4 bases, there was a span of 19 bases. Per the germline V gene, CDR1 is LNHDA and CDR2 is SQIVND (reference sequence).

In its sample, this clone was seen a few times. The rearrangement uses TRBV3-1 (or the pseudogene TRBV3-2) and TRBJ1-6; a possible D gene is TRBD1 (5 bases). The CDR3 is made up of 13 amino acids. V was clipped by 0 bases and J by 14 bases, with 11 bases between them. Looked up from germline, CDR1 is LGHDT and CDR2 is YNNKEL (reference sequence). CDR3 in DNA: TGTGCCAGCAGCCAAGATAGAGCAGGGTCCCTCCACTTT. Translation: CASSQDRAGSLHF.

The rearrangement joins TRBV2 to TRBJ1-5; D is unclear. The germline V gene encodes CDR1 SNHLY and CDR2 FYNNEI. Trimming cost V 4 bases and J 0 bases, with 10 bases left between them. The CDR3 spans 15 residues. CDR3 sequence: CASSADIYSNQPQHF. CDR3 coding DNA: TGTGCCAGCAGTGCAGACATTTATAGCAATCAGCCCCAGCATTTT.

Here the CDR3 DNA reads TGCGCCAGCAGCCCCAGTCAGGGGGCGCCCAACTATGGCTACACCTTC. Translating gives CASSPSQGAPNYGYTF. The V and J genes are TRBV5-1 and TRBJ1-2; the match to TRBD1 covers 8 bases. V shed 4 bases, J shed 2 bases, and the junction held 10 bases outside the gene matches. This CDR3 is 16 amino acids long. Germline V gene sequence: CDR1 SGHRS, CDR2 YFSETQ. Combining the CDR3 with reference TRBV5-1 and TRBJ1-2 gives the whole variable domain KAGVTQTPRYLIKTRGQQVTLSCSPISGHRSVSWYQQTPGQGLQFLFEYFSETQRNKGNFPGRFSGRQFSNSRSEMNVSTLELGDSALYLCASSPSQGAPNYGYTFGSGTRLTVV.

About this clone itself: Different DNA sequences within this sample yield the same CDR3. The V gene is TRBV11-2, the J gene TRBJ2-1; no firm D call. From germline, CDR1 is SGHAT and CDR2 FQNNGV. With 0 bases removed from V and 0 bases from J, the gap between germline ends came to 6 bases. The CDR3 runs 15 residues. CDR3: CASSLDLSSYNEQFF. In DNA form, the CDR3 reads TGTGCCAGCAGCTTAGATTTGAGCTCCTACAATGAGCAGTTCTTC.

V usage is TRBV3-1 (or the pseudogene TRBV3-2) and J usage is TRBJ1-2; 7 bases are shared with TRBD1. The CDR3 totals 15 residues. Germline CDR1 and CDR2: LGHDT and YNNKEL (reference sequence). V lost 6 bases, J lost 8 bases, and 15 bases stayed unmatched. The CDR3 protein is CASRSNELQGNGYTF. The CDR3 DNA reads as TGTGCCAGCAGATCGAATGAGCTACAGGGGAACGGCTACACCTTC.

The chain is built from TRBV18 and TRBJ1-5, with 9 bases lining up with TRBD1. The V and J ends lost 6 bases and 2 bases, in that order; junction bases with no gene match: 5. Germline V gene sequence: CDR1 KGHSH, CDR2 LQKENI. This CDR3 comprises 15 residues. The CDR3 DNA reads TGTGCCAGCTCCCGACAGGGGGACGGCAATCAGCCCCAGCATTTT. Residues: CASSRQGDGNQPQHF.

The chain employs TRBV19 and TRBJ2-3; 10 positions match TRBD2. Per germline, CDR1 LNHDA and CDR2 SQIVND (reference sequence). V was pared by 5 bases and J by 3 bases, with 8 bases of the junction left unmatched. CDR3 length: 16 residues. CDR3 DNA sequence: TGTGCCAGTAGTTCAGGAGCGGGGGGGGTTACAGATACGCAGTATTTT. Protein sequence: CASSSGAGGVTDTQYF.

The chain couples TRBV5-4 to TRBJ2-4, with TRBD1 matching over 7 bases. Losses at the gene ends were 3 bases for V and 8 bases for J; bases not matched to a gene: 11. This CDR3 has 15 amino acids. The germline CDR1 and CDR2 sequences are SGHNT and YYREEE (reference sequence). CDR3 nucleotide sequence: TGTGCCAGCAGCTCAAGGTCGACAGGGATATACATTCAGTACTTC. It specifies CASSSRSTGIYIQYF.

A few counts support this clone. This chain links TRBV11-3 with TRBJ2-7; a weak D match, TRBD2 (6 bases). The V and J ends lost 1 base and 1 base respectively, with 8 bases between them. The germline V gene has CDR1 SGHNT and CDR2 YENEEA. This CDR3 region has 14 residues. CDR3 coding DNA: TGTGCCAGCAGCTTAGGGGGGGATTCCTACGAGCAGTACTTC. It specifies CASSLGGDSYEQYF.

V and J are TRBV4-2 and TRBJ2-7; 7 positions match TRBD1. The CDR3 spans 14 residues. V lost 4 bases and J lost 2; bases outside the gene matches: 5. Germline V lookup: CDR1 LGHNA, CDR2 YNFKEQ. The CDR3 here is CASSPRDSTYEQYF. Here the CDR3 DNA reads TGTGCCAGCAGCCCCCGGGACAGCACCTACGAGCAGTACTTC.

The chain has TRBV5-1 and TRBJ2-4, with D possibly matching TRBD2 (7 bases). This CDR3 comprises 15 residues. Trimming took 0 bases from V and 8 from J, leaving 15 bases between them. Per the germline V gene, CDR1 is SGHRS and CDR2 is YFSETQ. CDR3 coding DNA: TGCGCCAGCAGCTTGGCGAATGGCGGGGGCGACATTCAGTACTTC. As protein: CASSLANGGGDIQYF. The full variable domain, completed using reference TRBV5-1 and TRBJ2-4, is KAGVTQTPRYLIKTRGQQVTLSCSPISGHRSVSWYQQTPGQGLQFLFEYFSETQRNKGNFPGRFSGRQFSNSRSEMNVSTLELGDSALYLCASSLANGGGDIQYFGAGTRLSVL.

The chain combines TRBV19 with TRBJ1-2; possible D gene TRBD1, 5 bases. V was clipped by 3 bases and J by 1 base, with 6 bases between them. The V gene's germline CDR1 is LNHDA and CDR2 SQIVND (reference sequence). This CDR3 contains 13 residues. CDR3 sequence: CASSIDSNYGYTF. The CDR3 DNA sequence: TGTGCCAGTAGTATCGACAGTAACTATGGCTACACCTTC. The entire variable domain, with the rest obtained from reference TRBV19 and TRBJ1-2, is as follows: DGGITQSPKYLFRKEGQNVTLSCEQNLNHDAMYWYRQDPGQGLRLIYYSQIVNDFQKGDIAEGYSVSREKKESFPLTVTSAQKNPTAFYLCASSIDSNYGYTFGSGTRLTVV.

The rearrangement uses TRBV7-2 and TRBJ2-3, with 7 nucleotides matching TRBD2. The CDR3 runs to 16 residues. V gave up 5 bases and J gave up 3 bases; unmatched junction bases: 11. Germline-derived CDR1 and CDR2 are SGHTA and FQGNSA. The CDR3 sequence is CASSPGAGSVTDTQYF. The CDR3 region has the DNA TGTGCCAGCAGCCCGGGAGCGGGGTCCGTTACAGATACGCAGTATTTT.

The V and J genes are TRBV7-2 and TRBJ2-2; TRBD1 is a possible D gene (6 bases). Germline CDR1 and CDR2: SGHTA and FQGNSA. This CDR3 comprises 15 residues. Trimming cost V 10 bases and J 2 bases, with 17 bases left between them. CDR3 protein: CATAKGQTNTGELFF. DNA of the CDR3: TGTGCCACCGCTAAAGGACAGACTAACACCGGGGAGCTGTTTTTT.

Remarks on this clone: This specimen includes other DNA sequences encoding the same CDR3. The chain recombines TRBV4-3 with TRBJ1-6; TRBD1 aligns across 9 bases. Unmatched junction bases numbered 14, after V lost 0 bases and J lost 8 bases. Germline CDR1 reads LGHNA; CDR2 reads YSLEER. The CDR3 loop spans 19 amino acids. CDR3 in amino acids: CASSQDWVTDRGYYSPLHF. The CDR3 DNA is TGCGCCAGCAGCCAAGATTGGGTGACGGACAGGGGTTATTATTCACCCCTCCACTTT.

The chain combines TRBV5-1 with TRBJ2-3; the D gene is possibly TRBD2 (7 bases). CDR1 SGHRS and CDR2 YFSETQ come from the germline V gene. CDR3 length: 15 amino acids. Trimming left V 3 bases short and J 5 bases short, with 16 bases between. CDR3 sequence: CASSWYGGPGDTQYF. The DNA for the CDR3 is TGCGCCAGCAGCTGGTACGGGGGGCCGGGAGATACGCAGTATTTT.

Note on this clone: The junction departs from germline at one end; a sequencing error may be responsible. The chain links TRBV10-1 to TRBJ2-7; TRBD2 is a possible D gene (5 bases). The germline V gene has CDR1 WNHNN and CDR2 SYGVQD (reference sequence). CDR3 size: 14 residues. The CDR3 DNA reads as TGCGCCAGCAGTAAGTCCGGGGATTCCTACGAGCAGTACTTC. Its protein is CASSKSGDSYEQYF.

The chain joins TRBV5-5 to TRBJ1-2; D might be TRBD1 (6 bases). The CDR3 runs to 15 residues. Germline CDR1 reads SGHKS; CDR2 reads YYEKEE (reference sequence). Trimming left V 1 base short and J 1 base short, with 11 bases between. CDR3 region: CASSLTGSNNYGYTF. CDR3 DNA: TGTGCCAGCAGCTTGACAGGGTCCAATAACTATGGCTACACCTTC.

The chain joins TRBV5-1 to TRBJ1-2; D is uncertain. The CDR3 contains 15 residues. Looked up from germline, CDR1 is SGHRS and CDR2 is YFSETQ. V lost 0 bases to trimming and J lost 6 bases, with 15 bases between them. As DNA, the CDR3 is TGCGCCAGCAGCTTGGGGCCCCTCCTTGTGGATGGCTACACCTTC. It is translated as CASSLGPLLVDGYTF.

This clone appeared a few times. The rearrangement uses TRBV7-2 and TRBJ1-2; 8 bases line up with TRBD1. With V trimmed by 2 bases and J by 4 bases, 6 bases remained unmatched. The germline V gene encodes CDR1 SGHTA and CDR2 FQGNSA. CDR3 length equals 15 residues. CDR3 region: CASSLSGTGSYGYTF. The CDR3 bases are TGTGCCAGCAGCTTATCCGGGACAGGAAGCTATGGCTACACCTTC.

This sequence joins TRBV5-1 and TRBJ1-1; D gene uncertain. The V gene's germline CDR1 is SGHRS and CDR2 YFSETQ. V gave up 0 bases and J gave up 1 base, with 7 bases separating them. The CDR3 has 14 amino acids. The CDR3 DNA reads as TGCGCCAGCAGCTTGGGGCAAACGAACACTGAAGCTTTCTTT. It yields the protein CASSLGQTNTEAFF. Variable domain in full (rest from reference TRBV5-1 and TRBJ1-1): KAGVTQTPRYLIKTRGQQVTLSCSPISGHRSVSWYQQTPGQGLQFLFEYFSETQRNKGNFPGRFSGRQFSNSRSEMNVSTLELGDSALYLCASSLGQTNTEAFFGQGTRLTVV.

The V call is TRBV9, the J call TRBJ2-3, with TRBD2 matching 9 bases. With 1 base clipped from V and 2 bases from J, the junction kept 5 bases outside the gene matches. The CDR3 contains 16 residues. The germline V gene has CDR1 SGDLS and CDR2 YYNGEE. The CDR3 DNA is TGTGCCAGCAGCGTATCGAGCGGGAGGAACACAGATACGCAGTATTTT. It translates to CASSVSSGRNTDTQYF.

The chain joins TRBV10-3 to TRBJ1-3, with D possibly matching TRBD1 (6 bases). This CDR3 has 13 amino acids. Trimming cost V 8 bases and J 4 bases, with 12 bases left between them. Germline CDR1 ENHRY, CDR2 SYGVKD. Here the CDR3 reads CAIHPGTGNTIYF. CDR3 DNA sequence: TGTGCCATCCACCCAGGGACAGGAAACACCATATATTTT.

The chain combines TRBV19 with TRBJ2-5, with D perhaps TRBD2 (6 bases). The CDR3 covers 15 residues. Trimming removed 5 bases at V and 4 bases at J, with 17 bases between. Germline V gene sequence: CDR1 LNHDA, CDR2 SQIVND (reference sequence). The CDR3 DNA sequence: TGTGCCAGTAGTGGCGGAGGTTTGGGGGGAGAGACCCAGTACTTC. It codes for CASSGGGLGGETQYF.

This chain uses TRBV19 with TRBJ1-5; D unresolved. This CDR3 has 16 amino acids. Trimming took off 3 bases at V and 0 bases at J, with 12 bases between the two ends. Germline V gives CDR1 LNHDA, CDR2 SQIVND (reference sequence). Written as DNA, the CDR3 is TGTGCCAGTAGTATTCCTACAGCTCCTAGCAATCAGCCCCAGCATTTT. Translation gives CASSIPTAPSNQPQHF.

This clone was seen more than once but under ten times. This chain joins TRBV12-3 or TRBV12-4 and TRBJ2-2, with D possibly matching TRBD1 (6 bases). This CDR3 is 13 amino acids long. Trimming took 6 bases from V and 7 from J, leaving 12 bases between them. CDR3 loop: CASSTGMGGELFF. CDR3 nucleotide sequence: TGTGCCAGCAGCACAGGGATGGGCGGGGAGCTGTTTTTT.

The genes are TRBV11-2 and TRBJ2-4; TRBD2 is a possible D gene (6 bases). The CDR3 length is 15 residues. The germline V gene has CDR1 SGHAT and CDR2 FQNNGV. V was cut by 6 bases and J by 0 bases, with 12 bases left in between. For the CDR3, the DNA is TGTGCCAGCAGGACTTGGGGACTAGCCAAAAACATTCAGTACTTC. The encoded protein is CASRTWGLAKNIQYF.

This chain joins TRBV29-1 and TRBJ2-7, with 13 nucleotides matching TRBD2. V gave up 4 bases and J gave up 0 bases; unmatched junction bases: 18. The CDR3 spans 20 residues. CDR1 and CDR2 from the germline V gene are SQVTM and ANQGSEA. The CDR3 region has the DNA TGCAGCGTTGTTGGCCTTCAGGCGACTAGCGGGGGGCTGAGCTCCTACGAGCAGTACTTC. It specifies CSVVGLQATSGGLSSYEQYF.

This chain uses TRBV13 with TRBJ2-1; TRBD2 matches 7 bases. Germline V gives CDR1 PRHDT, CDR2 FYEKMQ (reference sequence). This CDR3 spans 15 amino acids. The trim removed 3 bases at V and 7 bases at J, leaving 9 bases unmatched. The CDR3 region has the DNA TGTGCCAGCAGCTTGCGTTGGCGGGGAGGGAATGAGCAGTTCTTC. It encodes CASSLRWRGGNEQFF. Drawing the rest from reference TRBV13 and TRBJ2-1, the complete variable domain is AAGVIQSPRHLIKEKRETATLKCYPIPRHDTVYWYQQGPGQDPQFLISFYEKMQSDKGSIPDRFSAQQFSDYHSELNMSSLELGDSALYFCASSLRWRGGNEQFFGPGTRLTVL.